This TCR beta chain was captured in a study of control samples from healthy donors and cancer patients. Sequencing was performed with immunoSEQ multiplex PCR; in TCRdb, only in-frame clones are kept and a portion is missing. The sample has roughly 130,000 clones; around nine tenths are singletons. With 1 base removed from V and 2 bases from J, the gap between germline ends came to 9 bases. Per the germline V gene, CDR1 is MGHRA and CDR2 is YSYEKL. The CDR3 contains 14 residues. V is TRBV4-1 and J is TRBJ2-7; possibly TRBD2 for D (5 bases). The receptor was derived from a man aged 18 to 30 in good health. The sequenced sample consisted of blood. DNA of the CDR3: TGCGCCAGCAGCCAAGTTGCCGGGACCTACGAGCAGTACTTC. It is translated as CASSQVAGTYEQYF.